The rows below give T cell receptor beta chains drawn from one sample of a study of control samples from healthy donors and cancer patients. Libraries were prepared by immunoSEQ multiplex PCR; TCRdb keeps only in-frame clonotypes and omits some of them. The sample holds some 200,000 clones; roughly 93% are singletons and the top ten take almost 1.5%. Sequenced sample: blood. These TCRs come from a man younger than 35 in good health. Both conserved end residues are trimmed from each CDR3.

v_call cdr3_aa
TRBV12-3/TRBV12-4 ASSPGTRGTQY
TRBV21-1 ASSKRGGSTDTQY
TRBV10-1 ASSGRGGADTQY
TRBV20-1 SANAPTEAF
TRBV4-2 ASSQETLAASGGNEQF
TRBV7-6 ASSQGQRYTDTQY
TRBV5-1 ASSLAVFISGLLLPMFSNQPQH
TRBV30 AWLDRENSPLH
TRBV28 ASSPGTVPYSNQPQH
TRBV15 ATSRDPNMGQRADTQY
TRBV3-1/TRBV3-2 ASSQDRGGVSEKLF
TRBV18 ASSPSRGSSYEQY
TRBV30 AWSVNSYNEQF
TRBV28 ASSAALGRGGTNTGELF
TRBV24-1 ATSSATGELF
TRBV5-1 ASSLLRGPYEQY
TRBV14 ASSRSGEGSYNEQF
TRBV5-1 ASSLETRESNYGYT
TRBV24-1 ATSEPQSGTSVGNEQF
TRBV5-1 ASSPTDRRGEQY
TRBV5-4 ASSLASLTYNEQF
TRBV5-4 ASSQDREDTQY